A selection of T cell receptor beta chains follows, all from one sample in a study of T cell responses to AZD1222 COVID-19 vaccine. The repertoire was sequenced with immunoSEQ multiplex PCR; TCRdb's copy has only in-frame clones and lacks some. The data hold fewer than 110,000 clones, with more than 70% observed a single time. The source material was peripheral blood, sampled 28 days after the second AZD1222 dose. These receptors all come from an adult who received the AZD1222 COVID-19 vaccine. The conserved cysteine and the conserved F or W are not part of the CDR3 here.

v_call: TRBV7-2
j_call: TRBJ1-1
cdr3_aa: ASSSRPGVLAEAF

v_call: TRBV9
j_call: TRBJ1-3
cdr3_aa: ASSVAGQGSGNTIY

v_call: TRBV12-3/TRBV12-4
j_call: TRBJ2-3
cdr3_aa: ASSDWGADTQY

v_call: TRBV9
j_call: TRBJ1-2
cdr3_aa: ASGPRGRGAYGYT

v_call: TRBV6-2/TRBV6-3
j_call: TRBJ1-1
cdr3_aa: ASSYSADTEAF

v_call: TRBV29-1
j_call: TRBJ2-7
cdr3_aa: SVRDRSTYEQY

v_call: TRBV7-2
j_call: TRBJ1-6
cdr3_aa: ASSLRGTGGDSPLH

v_call: TRBV11-3
j_call: TRBJ1-6
cdr3_aa: ASSPRDARGSPLH

v_call: TRBV4-3
j_call: TRBJ2-1
cdr3_aa: ASSPEPGHYNEQF

v_call: TRBV5-1
j_call: TRBJ1-4
cdr3_aa: ASREGSANEKLF